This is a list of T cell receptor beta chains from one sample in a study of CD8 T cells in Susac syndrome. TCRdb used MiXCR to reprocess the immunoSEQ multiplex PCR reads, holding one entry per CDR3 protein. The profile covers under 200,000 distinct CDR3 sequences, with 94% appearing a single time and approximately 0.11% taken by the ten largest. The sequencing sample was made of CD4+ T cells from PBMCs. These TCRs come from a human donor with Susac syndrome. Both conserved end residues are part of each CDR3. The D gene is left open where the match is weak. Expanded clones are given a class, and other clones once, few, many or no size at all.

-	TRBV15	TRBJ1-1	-	CATSVPAREAFF	TGTGCCACCAGCGTCCCAGCCCGTGAAGCTTTCTTT
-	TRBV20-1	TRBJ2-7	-	CSARGDSDRGEQYF	TGCAGTGCTAGAGGGGACTCCGACCGGGGTGAGCAGTACTTC
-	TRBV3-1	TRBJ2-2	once	CASSYRDGGTGELFF	TGTGCCAGCAGCTATCGCGACGGGGGAACCGGGGAGCTGTTTTTT
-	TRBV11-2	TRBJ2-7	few	CASSLESSYEQYF	TGTGCCAGCAGCTTGGAGAGCTCCTACGAGCAGTACTTC
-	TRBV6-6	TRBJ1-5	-	CASSVPGGGQPQHF	TGTGCCAGCAGTGTCCCGGGGGGGGGTCAGCCCCAGCATTTT
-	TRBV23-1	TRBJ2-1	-	CASSQSRDMGVHEQFF	TGCGCCAGCAGTCAATCTCGGGACATGGGAGTACATGAGCAGTTCTTC
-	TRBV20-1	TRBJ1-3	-	CSAVSDALGSGNTIYF	TGCAGTGCTGTCTCGGACGCGCTGGGATCTGGAAACACCATATATTTT
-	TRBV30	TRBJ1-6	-	CAWSASSPLHF	TGTGCCTGGAGTGCCAGTTCACCCCTCCACTTT
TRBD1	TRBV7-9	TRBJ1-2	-	CASSLAALGTGGDLYGYTF	TGTGCCAGCAGCTTAGCCGCCCTTGGGACAGGTGGAGACCTCTATGGCTACACCTTC
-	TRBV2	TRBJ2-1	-	CASSGSWQYNEQFF	TGTGCCAGCAGTGGGTCGTGGCAGTACAATGAGCAGTTCTTC
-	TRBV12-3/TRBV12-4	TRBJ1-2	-	CASGEDGAHYGYTF	TGTGCCAGCGGGGAGGACGGCGCGCACTATGGCTACACCTTC
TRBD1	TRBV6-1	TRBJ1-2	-	CASTRGQSYGYTF	TGTGCCAGCACCAGGGGACAGTCCTATGGCTACACCTTC
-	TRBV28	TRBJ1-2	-	CASSQAGEGIGGYTF	TGTGCCAGCAGTCAGGCAGGGGAAGGTATTGGGGGCTACACCTTC
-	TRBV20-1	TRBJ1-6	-	CSARDLGIGSPLHF	TGCAGTGCTAGAGATCTAGGGATAGGGTCACCCCTCCACTTT
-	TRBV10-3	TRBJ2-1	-	CAISEKGNEQFF	TGTGCCATCAGTGAAAAGGGGAATGAGCAGTTCTTC
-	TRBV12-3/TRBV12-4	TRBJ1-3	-	CASRVQDNTIYF	TGTGCCAGCAGGGTACAAGACAACACCATATATTTT
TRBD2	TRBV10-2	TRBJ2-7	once	CASESAGGAYEQYF	TGCGCCAGTGAATCGGCGGGGGGGGCCTACGAGCAGTACTTC
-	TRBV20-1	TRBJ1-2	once	CSAGNPANYGYTF	TGCAGTGCTGGGAACCCGGCTAACTATGGCTACACCTTC
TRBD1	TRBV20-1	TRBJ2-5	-	CSASWMGQGKEETQYF	TGCAGTGCTAGTTGGATGGGACAGGGTAAGGAGGAGACCCAGTACTTC
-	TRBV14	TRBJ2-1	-	CASSRDHYNEQFF	TGTGCCAGCAGTCGGGACCATTACAATGAGCAGTTCTTC
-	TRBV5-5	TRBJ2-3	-	CASGPQWGGSTDTQYF	TGTGCCAGCGGCCCTCAGTGGGGTGGTAGCACAGATACGCAGTATTTT
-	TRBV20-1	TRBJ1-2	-	CSAINGGQRNGYTF	TGCAGTGCTATAAATGGGGGGCAGCGGAATGGCTACACCTTC
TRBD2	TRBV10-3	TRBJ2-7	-	CAISEGGGMYGQYF	TGTGCCATCAGTGAAGGCGGGGGGATGTACGGGCAGTACTTC
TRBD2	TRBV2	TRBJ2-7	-	CASRSGGSSYEQYF	TGTGCCAGCAGGAGCGGGGGGTCCTCCTACGAGCAGTACTTC
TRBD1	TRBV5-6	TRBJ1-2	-	CASSLRRQGNNYGYTF	TGTGCCAGCAGCCTTCGCCGACAGGGGAATAACTATGGCTACACCTTC
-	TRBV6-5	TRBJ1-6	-	CASSLPGARNSPLHF	TGTGCCAGCAGCCTCCCGGGGGCTAGGAATTCACCCCTCCACTTT
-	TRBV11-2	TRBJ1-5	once	CASSLDFRGNQPQHF	TGTGCCAGCAGCTTAGACTTTCGGGGAAATCAGCCCCAGCATTTT
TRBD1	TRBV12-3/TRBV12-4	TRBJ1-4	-	CASSRDRESEKLFF	TGTGCCAGCAGCCGTGACAGGGAGAGTGAAAAACTGTTTTTT
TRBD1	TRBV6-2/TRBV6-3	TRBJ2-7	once	CARYQDRDPYEQYF	TGTGCCAGATATCAAGACAGGGACCCCTACGAGCAGTACTTC
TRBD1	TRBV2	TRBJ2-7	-	CASMPGQGVYEQYF	TGTGCCAGCATGCCGGGACAGGGGGTGTACGAGCAGTACTTC
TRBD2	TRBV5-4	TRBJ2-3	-	CASSRGLAGVTDTQYF	TGTGCCAGCAGCCGTGGACTAGCGGGGGTAACAGATACGCAGTATTTT
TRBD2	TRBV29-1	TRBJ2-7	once	CSVEASGSNEQYF	TGCAGCGTTGAAGCTAGCGGGTCTAACGAGCAGTACTTC
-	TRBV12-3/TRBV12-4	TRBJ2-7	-	CASSLIRGSYEQYF	TGTGCCAGCAGTTTAATCAGGGGCTCCTACGAGCAGTACTTC
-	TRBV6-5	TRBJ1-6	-	CASSYGGFEDSPLHF	TGTGCCAGCAGTTACGGGGGTTTTGAAGATTCACCCCTCCACTTT
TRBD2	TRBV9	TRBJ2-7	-	CASSVAGGGTVNEQYF	TGTGCCAGCAGCGTAGCTGGCGGGGGGACCGTGAACGAGCAGTACTTC
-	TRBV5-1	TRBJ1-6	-	CASRFDEGSPLHF	TGCGCCAGCAGGTTCGACGAAGGGTCACCCCTCCACTTT
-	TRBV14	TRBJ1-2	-	CASSRDLGGYTF	TGTGCCAGCAGCCGGGACTTAGGAGGCTACACCTTC
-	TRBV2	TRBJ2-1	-	CASSEALGRGNNEQFF	TGTGCCAGCAGTGAAGCGTTGGGTCGGGGGAACAATGAGCAGTTCTTC
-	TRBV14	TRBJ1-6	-	CASSPRLISPLHF	TGTGCCAGCAGCCCCCGGTTGATTTCACCCCTCCACTTT
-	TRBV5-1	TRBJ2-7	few	CASSLIPGNEQYF	TGCGCCAGCAGCTTGATCCCGGGGAACGAGCAGTACTTC
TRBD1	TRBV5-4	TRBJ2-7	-	CASSSAGGSSYEQYF	TGTGCCAGCAGCTCCGCAGGGGGAAGCTCCTACGAGCAGTACTTC
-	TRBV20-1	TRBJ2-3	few	CSASRGGTDTQYF	TGCAGTGCTAGCAGGGGGGGCACAGATACGCAGTATTTT
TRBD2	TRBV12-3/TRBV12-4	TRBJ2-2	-	CASSLGGMTRNTGELFF	TGTGCCAGCAGTTTGGGGGGGATGACCCGGAACACCGGGGAGCTGTTTTTT
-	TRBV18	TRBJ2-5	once	CASSPPDRGGETQYF	TGTGCCAGCTCACCGCCGGACAGAGGTGGGGAGACCCAGTACTTC
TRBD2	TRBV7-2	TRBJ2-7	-	CASSLAQGGGGYEQYF	TGTGCCAGCAGCTTAGCGCAGGGCGGGGGAGGATACGAGCAGTACTTC
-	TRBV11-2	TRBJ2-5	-	CASSPGPWGQETQYF	TGTGCCAGCAGCCCGGGGCCCTGGGGCCAAGAGACCCAGTACTTC
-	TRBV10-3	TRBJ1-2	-	CAISESWSGGYTF	TGTGCCATCAGTGAGTCGTGGAGTGGTGGCTACACCTTC
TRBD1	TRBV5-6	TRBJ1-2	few	CASSLAGTGGYGYTF	TGTGCCAGCAGCTTGGCAGGGACAGGGGGCTATGGCTACACCTTC
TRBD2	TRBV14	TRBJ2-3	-	CASSRLWSGGRNTQYF	TGTGCCAGCAGCCGTCTGTGGAGCGGGGGACGCAATACGCAGTATTTT
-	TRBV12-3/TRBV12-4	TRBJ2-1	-	CASSAGAYNEQFF	TGTGCCAGCAGCGCCGGGGCTTACAATGAGCAGTTCTTC
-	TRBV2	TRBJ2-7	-	CASSRGQSTLSYEQYF	TGTGCCAGCAGTCGAGGACAGTCCACTTTGTCCTACGAGCAGTACTTC
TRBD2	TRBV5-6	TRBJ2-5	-	CASSKGLDQETQYF	TGTGCCAGCAGCAAGGGACTAGACCAAGAGACCCAGTACTTC
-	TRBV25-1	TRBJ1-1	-	CASSQGLKNTEAFF	TGTGCCAGCAGCCAGGGATTGAAGAACACTGAAGCTTTCTTT
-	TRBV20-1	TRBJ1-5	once	CSARPLGRERQPQHF	TGCAGTGCTAGACCTCTTGGTAGGGAGCGTCAGCCCCAGCATTTT
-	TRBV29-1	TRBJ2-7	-	CSVRGEGYEQYF	TGCAGCGTTAGAGGAGAGGGCTACGAGCAGTACTTC
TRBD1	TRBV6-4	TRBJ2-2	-	CASSPRAGTGLGTGELFF	TGTGCCAGCAGTCCCCGAGCCGGGACAGGGCTTGGCACCGGGGAGCTGTTTTTT